The T cell receptor beta chain under discussion was sequenced for a study of T cells in Graves' hyperthyroidism and ophthalmopathy. Patients aged 18 to 65 had newly diagnosed hyperthyroidism lasting under 2 months. Many counts were recorded for this clonotype. Its specificity is unknown. Whole-study results and caveats: Researchers report that a 13 V-J model separated ophthalmopathy from stable hyperthyroidism.

TCR beta CDR3 region amplification was performed from RNA transcripts. First-round RT-PCR of the TCR CDR3 relied on the HTBI primer set. MiXCR was run by TCRdb on the multiplex PCR reads, yielding one entry per CDR3 protein. The sample consists of roughly 350,000 distinct CDR3 sequences, approximately 13% of them appearing once. The CDR3 is 16 amino acids. Trimming took 2 bases from V and 1 from J, leaving 15 bases between them. CDR1 and CDR2 (germline): SGHTA, FQGTGA. This receptor was taken from a woman aged 25 to 45 with Graves' hyperthyroidism. Sequencing used blood. The chain uses TRBV7-3 and TRBJ2-7; TRBD1 might be the D (6 bases). This chain's CDR3 is CASSLSPARGSYEQYF. CDR3 sequence (DNA): TGTGCCAGCAGCTTATCCCCGGCCAGGGGATCCTACGAGCAGTACTTC.